The rows below give T cell receptor beta chains drawn from one sample of a study of CD8 T cells in Susac syndrome. TCRdb re-analysed the immunoSEQ multiplex PCR reads in MiXCR, keeping a single row per CDR3 protein. In the table there are some 200,000 distinct CDR3 sequences, roughly nine tenths of which are singletons. Input material: CD4+ T cells from PBMCs. Every receptor here comes from a human donor with Susac syndrome. Each CDR3 is given with its conserved first and last residue. Fields, in order: V gene, clone size, J gene, CDR3 protein. Size tells how often a clone was seen (once, few, many) or the class of an expanded clone, and some rows leave it out.

V: TRBV5-1; size: -; J: TRBJ2-5; CDR3: CASSRGDRPQETQYF
V: TRBV5-1; size: -; J: TRBJ2-7; CDR3: CASSYHSTGAYEQYF
V: TRBV27; size: once; J: TRBJ2-5; CDR3: CASRPHSYQETQYF
V: TRBV15; size: -; J: TRBJ1-4; CDR3: CATSPTENEKLFF
V: TRBV5-1; size: -; J: TRBJ1-2; CDR3: CASSPRTEGYGYTF
V: TRBV5-1; size: once; J: TRBJ2-7; CDR3: CASSWDPYSYEQYF
V: TRBV18; size: -; J: TRBJ1-6; CDR3: CASSPSDGAPLHF
V: TRBV7-8; size: -; J: TRBJ1-5; CDR3: CASSLAAQGYSNQPQHF
V: TRBV10-3; size: -; J: TRBJ1-1; CDR3: CAISRDEGGTEAFF
V: TRBV6-5; size: -; J: TRBJ2-7; CDR3: CASSYSSWDRDSYEQYF
V: TRBV6-1; size: -; J: TRBJ2-7; CDR3: CASSTRTETFLGYEQYF
V: TRBV6-6; size: -; J: TRBJ2-7; CDR3: CASSGTRSSYEQYF
V: TRBV30; size: -; J: TRBJ1-4; CDR3: CAWSVQDEKLFF
V: TRBV6-2/TRBV6-3; size: -; J: TRBJ1-1; CDR3: CASSPRGLTEAFF
V: TRBV19; size: -; J: TRBJ1-1; CDR3: CASSTDLLNTEAFF
V: TRBV20-1; size: -; J: TRBJ2-1; CDR3: CSARTRTSGRIYEQFF
V: TRBV20-1; size: -; J: TRBJ2-1; CDR3: CSAPRPSGYNEQFF
V: TRBV25-1; size: -; J: TRBJ2-5; CDR3: CASSKAGTGYETQYF
V: TRBV6-1; size: -; J: TRBJ2-1; CDR3: CAGGQQNSYNEQFF
V: TRBV9; size: -; J: TRBJ1-3; CDR3: CASSPRGTPGNTIYF
V: TRBV15; size: -; J: TRBJ2-7; CDR3: CATSRSYGGTSYEQYF
V: TRBV7-9; size: -; J: TRBJ1-1; CDR3: CASSPDGTEAFF
V: TRBV29-1; size: -; J: TRBJ2-7; CDR3: CSVDGENYEQYF
V: TRBV7-9; size: -; J: TRBJ1-2; CDR3: CASSSSGRGGDGYTF